One and the same sample provided the 27 T cell receptor beta chains below, sequenced in a study of Ad26.COV2.S vaccination and SARS-CoV-2 variants. Treatment reported: over 15 received Ad26.COV2.S at low or high dose, single or two shots; about 5 received placebo; per-sample allocation not given. Specimen acquisition occurred on day 63 following the initial vaccine or placebo injection. Method: immunoSEQ multiplex PCR; TCRdb's copy keeps in-frame clones and lacks some. The table has 300,000 to 350,000 clones, 75% to 90% seen once. The source was peripheral blood, collected in a trial of Ad26.COV2.S vaccine versus placebo. The origin of the receptors is a person aged 18-60 years who received the Ad26.COV2.S COVID-19 vaccine or a placebo.

The rearrangement joins TRBV19 to TRBJ1-6, with TRBD1 identical over 7 bases. The CDR3 loop spans 14 amino acids. Unmatched junction bases numbered 5, after V lost 5 bases and J lost 7 bases. CDR1 is LNHDA and CDR2 is SQIVND in the germline V gene (reference sequence). The CDR3 loop is CASSVRDRNSPLHF. CDR3 nucleotide sequence: TGTGCCAGTAGTGTCCGGGACAGAAATTCACCCCTCCACTTT.

The rearrangement uses TRBV6-1 and TRBJ1-5; D is unresolved. Per germline, CDR1 MNHNS and CDR2 SASEGT. CDR3 length: 13 amino acids. Trimming cost V 2 bases and J 5 bases, with 7 bases left between them. CDR3 sequence reads: CASSEINHQPQHF. The CDR3 nucleotides are TGTGCCAGCAGTGAAATCAACCATCAGCCCCAGCATTTT.

This clone was observed a handful of times. The rearrangement uses TRBV2 and TRBJ2-5; D may be TRBD2 (5 bases). V lost 0 bases to trimming and J lost 3 bases, with 8 bases between them. The length of the CDR3 is 14 residues. Germline-derived CDR1 and CDR2 are SNHLY and FYNNEI. CDR3 protein: CASSEAPREETQYF. In nucleotides, the CDR3 is TGTGCCAGCAGTGAAGCTCCGCGGGAAGAGACCCAGTACTTC.

The V and J genes are TRBV5-1 and TRBJ2-3; D perhaps matches TRBD1 (7 bases). The CDR3 is 14 residues long. V shed 6 bases and J shed 3 bases, with 14 bases lying between them. The germline V gene encodes CDR1 SGHRS and CDR2 YFSETQ. CDR3 amino acids: CASKEGAGTDTQYF. Here the CDR3 DNA reads TGCGCCAGCAAGGAGGGGGCTGGTACAGATACGCAGTATTTT.

The chain is built from TRBV28 and TRBJ1-1, with D maybe TRBD1 (5 bases). The CDR3 is made up of 14 amino acids. Germline-derived CDR1 and CDR2 are MDHEN and SYDVKM. The V gene lost 8 bases and the J gene lost 0 bases, with 13 bases spanning the gap. DNA for the CDR3: TGTGCCAGCCAACGGGGGGATCTGAACACTGAAGCTTTCTTT. It encodes CASQRGDLNTEAFF.

The chain carries TRBV5-1 and TRBJ2-3; D uncertain. The ends were cut back, 3 bases at V and 5 bases at J, with 10 bases in the middle. CDR3 length equals 13 residues. Germline V CDR1 and CDR2: SGHRS, YFSETQ. The CDR3 DNA is TGCGCCAGCAGCTCCTACCCAGGAGATACGCAGTATTTT. Amino acid sequence: CASSSYPGDTQYF.

The V gene is TRBV5-6, the J gene TRBJ2-1, with 8 positions matching TRBD2. V lost 3 bases and J lost 4; bases outside the gene matches: 6. This CDR3 spans 15 amino acids. Germline V gives CDR1 SGHDT, CDR2 YYEEEE. In nucleotides, the CDR3 is TGTGCCAGCAGCTGGGGGGCGGGAGGTTACAATGAGCAGTTCTTC. This gives the protein CASSWGAGGYNEQFF.

The V and J genes are TRBV6-2 or TRBV6-3 and TRBJ1-4; no clear D gene. The V gene lost 2 bases and the J gene lost 13 bases, with 14 bases spanning the gap. The CDR3 extends over 13 amino acids. The V gene's germline CDR1 is MNHEY and CDR2 SVGEGT. CDR3 protein: CASSYGAARGLFF. In DNA form, the CDR3 reads TGTGCCAGCAGTTACGGTGCGGCTCGGGGACTGTTTTTT.

This clone was counted at least ten times. The CDR3 sequence: CASNFLAGGGGTDTQYF. The CDR3 DNA follows: TGTGCCAGCAACTTCCTAGCGGGAGGGGGGGGCACAGATACGCAGTATTTT. The chain links TRBV28 to TRBJ2-3; 12 bases agree with TRBD2. The CDR3 consists of 17 residues. Looked up from germline, CDR1 is MDHEN and CDR2 is SYDVKM. V shed 7 bases and J 1 base; nucleotides not matched to a gene: 9.

The chain carries TRBV28 and TRBJ2-7; 7 bases are a match to TRBD1. CDR1 and CDR2 from the germline V gene are MDHEN and SYDVKM. The CDR3 is 14 residues long. The J segment lost 0 bases and the V segment lost 10 bases, leaving 9 bases of the junction unmatched. CDR3 region: CAIARQGVSYEQYF. CDR3 nucleotides: TGTGCCATCGCGAGGCAGGGGGTCTCCTACGAGCAGTACTTC. The entire variable domain, with the rest obtained from reference TRBV28 and TRBJ2-7, is as follows: DVKVTQSSRYLVKRTGEKVFLECVQDMDHENMFWYRQDPGLGLRLIYFSYDVKMKEKGDIPEGYSVSREKKERFSLILESASTNQTSMYLCAIARQGVSYEQYFGPGTRLTVT.

The chain uses TRBV24-1 and TRBJ1-2; TRBD1 aligns across 8 bases. The CDR3 totals 14 residues. Germline CDR1 reads KGHDR; CDR2 reads SFDVKD. V shed 2 bases and J 10 bases; nucleotides not matched to a gene: 8. CDR3 loop: CATSDSPDREDYTF. In DNA form, the CDR3 reads TGTGCCACCAGTGATTCGCCGGACAGGGAGGACTACACCTTC.

CDR3 protein: CASGGSGEGNGELFF. In nucleotides, the CDR3 is TGTGCCAGCGGGGGTAGCGGGGAGGGTAACGGGGAGCTGTTTTTT. V and J are TRBV25-1 and TRBJ2-2; 8 bases agree with TRBD2. CDR1 and CDR2 from the germline V gene are MGHDK and SYGVNS. This CDR3 spans 15 amino acids. V lost 8 bases, J lost 7 bases, and 12 bases stayed unmatched.

The table lists this clone with a count of one. This sequence joins TRBV11-2 and TRBJ2-1, with a possible D match to TRBD1 (5 bases). The germline gives CDR1 SGHAT, CDR2 FQNNGV. Trimming removed 3 bases at V and 2 bases at J, with 8 bases between. This CDR3 region has 14 residues. In DNA, the CDR3 is TGTGCCAGCAGCTTTCCAGGGACCTACAATGAGCAGTTCTTC. It yields the protein CASSFPGTYNEQFF.

The rearrangement joins TRBV6-5 to TRBJ1-1; 10 bases are a match to TRBD1. The CDR3 runs 15 residues. Per the germline V gene, CDR1 is MNHEY and CDR2 is SVGAGI. After removal of 8 bases from V and 0 bases from J, the junction contained 6 bases not matched to a gene. The CDR3 nucleotides read TGTGCCAGCGACAGGGGGCGAAACTTGAACACTGAAGCTTTCTTT. Translating it yields CASDRGRNLNTEAFF.

V gene TRBV27 combines with J gene TRBJ2-7; tentatively, D is TRBD2 (5 bases). Between the trimmed V and J ends, which lost 4 bases and 2 bases, there was a span of 15 bases. The CDR3 is 15 amino acids. Germline-derived CDR1 and CDR2 are MNHEY and SMNVEV (reference sequence). Here the CDR3 DNA reads TGTGCCAGCAGTTCCCTCGGGAACCGACCCTACGAGCAGTACTTC. Its protein product is CASSSLGNRPYEQYF.

The chain is built from TRBV5-8 and TRBJ2-7; no reliable D call. V dropped 1 base and J dropped 3 bases, with 14 bases sitting between them. The CDR3 spans 15 residues. Per germline, CDR1 SGHTS and CDR2 YDEGEE. The CDR3 protein is CASSLTPGPIYEQYF. In nucleotides, the CDR3 is TGTGCCAGCAGCTTGACACCAGGACCTATCTACGAGCAGTACTTC.

The count of this clone is one. The chain carries TRBV5-1 and TRBJ2-3, with D possibly being TRBD1 (5 bases). The CDR3 spans 16 residues. The V end was cut by 2 bases, the J end by 2 bases, with 15 bases between. Germline V gene lookup returns CDR1 SGHRS and CDR2 YFSETQ. The CDR3 sequence: CASSLGADTYTDTQYF. Written as DNA, the CDR3 is TGCGCCAGCAGCTTAGGGGCCGACACTTACACAGATACGCAGTATTTT.

The chain carries TRBV6-2 or TRBV6-3 and TRBJ1-2; TRBD1 matches 11 bases. The CDR3 length is 14 residues. CDR1 is MNHEY and CDR2 is SVGEGT in the germline V gene. The J segment lost 8 bases and the V segment lost 0 bases, leaving 2 bases of the junction unmatched. The CDR3 region has the DNA TGTGCCAGCAGTTACTCGAGGACAGGGGGCGGCTACACCTTC. Translation: CASSYSRTGGGYTF.

The DNA of the CDR3 is TGTGCCAGCAGAGTCAGGACGGGTTCACCCCTCCACTTT. As protein: CASRVRTGSPLHF. This chain joins TRBV2 and TRBJ1-6; D not resolved. Germline values: CDR1 SNHLY, CDR2 FYNNEI. The CDR3 runs to 13 residues. With 6 bases removed from V and 9 bases from J, the gap between germline ends came to 12 bases.

The J gene is TRBJ2-7, the V gene TRBV29-1; TRBD2 is a possible D gene (5 bases). CDR1 is SQVTM and CDR2 is ANQGSEA in the germline V gene. V dropped 7 bases and J dropped 2 bases, with 9 bases sitting between them. The CDR3 spans 11 residues. CDR3 nucleotides: TGCAGCGCCCGAGCGGCCTACGAGCAGTACTTC. Translation: CSARAAYEQYF.

V gene TRBV16 combines with J gene TRBJ2-1; the D is unclear. The V gene's germline CDR1 is KGHSY and CDR2 FQNENV. Trimming cost V 0 bases and J 0 bases, with 9 bases left between them. CDR3 length: 16 residues. This chain's CDR3 is CASSQSGTVSYNEQFF. For the CDR3, the DNA is TGTGCCAGCAGCCAATCGGGAACAGTCTCCTACAATGAGCAGTTCTTC.

The CDR3 spells CASSWDRVTSPLHF. The CDR3 region has the DNA TGTGCCAGCAGCTGGGACAGGGTAACCTCACCCCTCCACTTT. The V call is TRBV6-5, the J call TRBJ1-6; 9 nucleotides align to TRBD1. CDR3 size: 14 residues. The trim removed 6 bases at V and 10 bases at J, leaving 7 bases unmatched. Per the germline V gene, CDR1 is MNHEY and CDR2 is SVGAGI.

V gene TRBV27 combines with J gene TRBJ1-5; no clear D. Trimming left V 3 bases short and J 4 bases short, with 7 bases between. The germline V gene has CDR1 MNHEY and CDR2 SMNVEV (reference sequence). This CDR3 region has 13 residues. This chain's CDR3 is CASSLSVNQPQHF. As DNA, the CDR3 is TGTGCCAGCAGTTTGTCAGTAAATCAGCCCCAGCATTTT.

V usage is TRBV28 and J usage is TRBJ1-2; D might be TRBD1 (6 bases). The CDR3 sequence is 13 residues long. The V gene's germline CDR1 is MDHEN and CDR2 SYDVKM. V was cut by 3 bases and J by 4 bases, with 9 bases left in between. CDR3 nucleotides: TGTGCCAGCAGTTTCGGGGGCGGCTATGGCTACACCTTC. This codes for CASSFGGGYGYTF.

The chain carries TRBV28 and TRBJ1-1, with D possibly being TRBD1 (6 bases). Trimming took off 3 bases at V and 4 bases at J, with 12 bases between the two ends. CDR1 and CDR2 (germline): MDHEN, SYDVKM. The CDR3 is 14 residues long. CDR3 bases: TGTGCCAGCAGTTTGTCAGGGGACGGCACTGAAGCTTTCTTT. It encodes CASSLSGDGTEAFF.

The chain recombines TRBV2 with TRBJ1-1; D remains unclear. The germline V and J ends were trimmed by 11 bases and 1 base, with 11 bases remaining between them. This CDR3 is built from 12 residues. Germline lookup yields CDR1 SNHLY and CDR2 FYNNEI. In DNA, the CDR3 is TGTGCCGGTCATCGGGGGAACACTGAAGCTTTCTTT. It is translated as CAGHRGNTEAFF.

The rearrangement uses TRBV19 and TRBJ2-3; 7 nucleotides line up with TRBD2. The CDR3 runs to 16 residues. J lost 2 bases, V lost 5 bases, and 10 bases had no gene match. The germline V gene encodes CDR1 LNHDA and CDR2 SQIVND (reference sequence). The CDR3 bases are TGTGCCAGTAGTTTCCCCGGGACTAAGCTCACAGATACGCAGTATTTT. Its translation: CASSFPGTKLTDTQYF.